This section outlines one TCR beta chain sequence together with its context. The antigen is unknown. This sample was taken from a study of long-term antiretroviral therapy in people with HIV. Across the study: Sampling started about a decade before the 2015 immediate-ART recommendation. General study findings and limits: Nothing was known about ART adherence, viral resistance or changes in therapy.

An immunoSEQ assay, version v3.0, was performed at survey level. Data came from immunoSEQ multiplex PCR; TCRdb stores just in-frame clones and leaves some out. The sample has about 39,000 clones; 70% to 90% are singletons. Germline V gene data show CDR1 as LGHNA and CDR2 as YSLEER. The CDR3 runs to 15 residues. Germline trimming cut 4 bases from V and 0 bases from J; bases unmatched to any gene: 2. The genes are TRBV4-3 and TRBJ2-2, with 7 positions matching TRBD1. This TCR was recovered from a woman between 18 and 30 years old with HIV. Material: unsorted PBMCs, obtained just before starting antiretroviral therapy. The DNA for the CDR3 is TGCGCCAGCAGCCCTGGGACAGCGAACACCGGGGAGCTGTTTTTT. Its translation: CASSPGTANTGELFF.